The 9 T cell receptor beta chains below were found in one sample sequenced in a study of T cells after yellow fever vaccination. Each CDR3 protein gets one entry after TCRdb re-called the 5' RACE reads with MiXCR. The sample contains some 400,000 distinct CDR3 sequences, over 5% of which appear only once. The starting material was PBMCs, obtained 5 days after the yellow fever booster vaccination. Source of these receptors: a young man who received the YFV17D yellow fever vaccine.

This clonotype was observed a handful of times. J is TRBJ2-1 and V is TRBV20-1, with 13 positions matching TRBD2. The CDR3 length is 19 residues. The germline gives CDR1 DFQATT, CDR2 SNEGSKA (reference sequence). After removal of 0 bases from V and 3 bases from J, the junction contained 11 bases not matched to a gene. The CDR3 DNA sequence: TGCAGTGCTAGAGAGAACCGGCCCGGGACTAGCGGGATCTACAATGAGCAGTTCTTC. Translation gives CSARENRPGTSGIYNEQFF.

A few counts support this clonotype. The rearrangement links TRBV2 to TRBJ2-1; 7 bases are a match to TRBD2. The CDR3 loop spans 16 amino acids. V lost 5 bases, J lost 6 bases, and 13 bases stayed unmatched. Germline CDR1 SNHLY, CDR2 FYNNEI. As DNA, the CDR3 is TGTGCCAGCAGTCTAGCGGAGGCACCTTTGGGCAATGAGCAGTTCTTC. As protein: CASSLAEAPLGNEQFF.

V and J are TRBV7-8 and TRBJ1-6; possibly TRBD1 for D (5 bases). The CDR3 extends over 14 amino acids. Germline CDR1 reads SGHVS; CDR2 reads FQNEAQ. Trimming pared 8 bases from V and 10 bases from J, leaving 18 bases between. CDR3 protein: CASGAGGIGSPLHF. The CDR3 DNA reads TGTGCCAGCGGCGCTGGGGGGATAGGATCACCCCTCCACTTT. The full variable domain, with the rest looked up from reference TRBV7-8 and TRBJ1-6, is GAGVSQSPRYKVAKRGQDVALRCDPISGHVSLFWYQQALGQGPEFLTYFQNEAQLDKSGLPSDRFFAERPEGSVSTLKIQRTQQEDSAVYLCASGAGGIGSPLHFGNGTRLTVT.

The rearrangement joins TRBV29-1 to TRBJ2-1; 9 bases line up with TRBD2. This CDR3 comprises 14 residues. Trimming cost V 5 bases and J 6 bases; bases outside gene matches: 8. The germline V gene encodes CDR1 SQVTM and CDR2 ANQGSEA. The CDR3 bases are TGCAGCGTTACGGCGGGAGGGCCTCGCAATGAGCAGTTCTTC. It is translated as CSVTAGGPRNEQFF.

The rearrangement links TRBV7-2 to TRBJ2-7, with 9 bases that match TRBD2. The CDR3 has 14 residues. V lost 3 bases to trimming and J lost 3 bases; unmatched junction nucleotides: 3. The germline V gene encodes CDR1 SGHTA and CDR2 FQGNSA. CDR3 nucleotides: TGTGCCAGCAGCTTCGGACTAGCGTACTACGAGCAGTACTTC. This encodes CASSFGLAYYEQYF. Full variable domain (rest looked up from reference TRBV7-2 and TRBJ2-7): GAGVSQSPSNKVTEKGKDVELRCDPISGHTALYWYRQSLGQGLEFLIYFQGNSAPDKSGLPSDRFSAERTGGSVSTLTIQRTQQEDSAVYLCASSFGLAYYEQYFGPGTRLTVT.

In its sample, this clonotype was seen many times. The V gene is TRBV7-2, the J gene TRBJ2-3; 7 bases line up with TRBD1. The CDR3 is 14 residues long. Germline values: CDR1 SGHTA, CDR2 FQGNSA. Losses at the gene ends were 1 base for V and 4 bases for J; bases not matched to a gene: 2. The CDR3 nucleotides are TGTGCCAGCAGCTTAGGGGGGACAGCAGATACGCAGTATTTT. It codes for CASSLGGTADTQYF.

This chain links TRBV28 with TRBJ2-7, with 9 bases aligning to TRBD2. V trimming: 6 bases; J trimming: 7 bases; junction bases outside the gene matches: 13. Germline V gene data show CDR1 as MDHEN and CDR2 as SYDVKM. This CDR3 spans 15 amino acids. CDR3 nucleotide sequence: TGTGCCAGCAGACCCGGACTAGCGCTGAAGTGGGAGCAGTACTTC. Residues: CASRPGLALKWEQYF.

This clonotype was recorded at least ten times. The chain employs TRBV20-1 and TRBJ2-1, with TRBD1 identical over 7 bases. Trimming removed 3 bases from V and 9 bases from J; junction bases left unmatched: 8. The germline V gene encodes CDR1 DFQATT and CDR2 SNEGSKA (reference sequence). The CDR3 totals 13 residues. In DNA form, the CDR3 reads TGCAGTGCTAGTACAGGGGTGGTCGGTGAGCAGTTCTTC. Encoded protein: CSASTGVVGEQFF.

The genes are TRBV29-1 and TRBJ1-5; the D gene is possibly TRBD1 (5 bases). Looked up from germline, CDR1 is SQVTM and CDR2 is ANQGSEA. Trimming left V 7 bases short and J 0 bases short, with 10 bases between. This CDR3 comprises 13 residues. The CDR3 sequence is CSAKQGSNQPQHF. DNA for the CDR3: TGCAGCGCAAAGCAGGGTAGCAATCAGCCCCAGCATTTT.